The 7 T cell receptor beta chains listed next were all sequenced from one sample in a study of CD4 and CD8 cells across lung adenocarcinoma regions. TCRdb re-called the PCR reads with MiXCR, one entry per CDR3 protein. The sample yields 6,700 or so distinct CDR3 sequences, under 55% seen once. The sample comprised CD8+ T cells from the center of a lung tumor. These receptors came from a female donor with lung adenocarcinoma. The CD4 and CD8 labels of this study may be unreliable.

A few counts support this clonotype. The chain joins TRBV6-5 to TRBJ2-1; perhaps TRBD1 as D (5 bases). V was clipped by 2 bases and J by 13 bases, with 18 bases between them. The germline CDR1 and CDR2 sequences are MNHEY and SVGAGI. The CDR3 contains 14 residues. CDR3 protein: CASSYDSNQETQFF. The CDR3 DNA reads TGTGCCAGCAGTTACGACAGTAATCAAGAGACCCAGTTCTTC.

This chain connects TRBV3-1 to TRBJ2-7, with 7 bases fitting TRBD2. Germline V lookup: CDR1 LGHDT, CDR2 YNNKEL (reference sequence). This CDR3 is built from 15 residues. V trimming: 4 bases; J trimming: 4 bases; junction bases outside the gene matches: 10. The CDR3 DNA is TGTGCCAGCAGCCGGGAGCGGGGTACAGGTTACGAGCAGTACTTC. Amino acid sequence: CASSRERGTGYEQYF.

The chain recombines TRBV7-2 with TRBJ2-3; D is possibly TRBD1 (6 bases). Trimming took 6 bases from V and 1 from J, leaving 8 bases between them. The CDR3 extends over 13 amino acids. Germline V gene lookup returns CDR1 SGHTA and CDR2 FQGNSA. CDR3 coding DNA: TGTGCCAGCAGGCCAGGGGGCACAGATACGCAGTATTTT. As protein: CASRPGGTDTQYF.

V usage is TRBV6-5 and J usage is TRBJ2-3; no clear D. The closer fit of TRBJ2-5 to the DNA end suggests the J call may be wrong. The CDR3 length is 16 residues. Germline CDR1 MNHEY, CDR2 SVGAGI. CDR3 in amino acids: CASSYSPGRSTDTQYF. The CDR3 bases are TGTGCCAGCAGTTACTCTCCCGGCCGTAGCACAGATACCCAGTACTTC.

V is TRBV19 and J is TRBJ2-2; 14 bases line up with TRBD2. This CDR3 has 18 amino acids. The germline CDR1 and CDR2 sequences are LNHDA and SQIVND (reference sequence). The trim removed 3 bases at V and 1 base at J, leaving 4 bases unmatched. The CDR3 coding sequence is TGTGCCAGTAGTATTGGACTAGCGGGGGGCCGGAACACCGGGGAGCTGTTTTTT. Translating gives CASSIGLAGGRNTGELFF.

On this clonotype itself: A read error may account for a junction end that differs from germline. The rearrangement joins TRBV12-3 or TRBV12-4 to TRBJ2-5; TRBD1 might be the D (6 bases). There are 16 residues in the CDR3. The CDR3 DNA reads as TGTGCCAGCAGACACGGTATGGGGGCTGAGGGAAACGCCCAGTCTTTC. This translates into CASRHGMGAEGNAQSF.

There are many counts of this clonotype. This chain uses TRBV7-2 with TRBJ2-1, with D perhaps matching TRBD2 (6 bases). Trimming stripped 1 base from V and 7 bases from J, with 8 bases between. CDR1 SGHTA and CDR2 FQGNSA come from the germline V gene. The CDR3 covers 13 residues. In DNA, the CDR3 is TGTGCCAGCAGCTTAGGTGGGAGGAATGAGCAGTTCTTC. Amino acids: CASSLGGRNEQFF.